This entry lists 27 T cell receptor beta chains sequenced from one sample in a study of beta chain features in type 1 diabetes. cDNA synthesis used the whole RNA isolate, giving expressed TCRB sequences. Measured with immunoSEQ multiplex PCR; TCRdb has only the in-frame clones, and not every one. The sample includes almost 250,000 clones, about 14% of them seen just once. The sequencing sample was made of naive CD4+ T cells from blood. The receptors shown here come from a woman in her thirties or forties in good health.

This clone was counted between two and nine times. This chain connects TRBV7-6 to TRBJ2-7, with D perhaps TRBD1 (6 bases). Trimming stripped 1 base from V and 2 bases from J, with 15 bases between. Germline values: CDR1 SGHVS, CDR2 FNYEAQ. The CDR3 runs 16 residues. The CDR3 protein is CASSLERWGQTYEQYF. CDR3 in DNA: TGTGCCAGCAGCTTAGAAAGGTGGGGGCAAACCTACGAGCAGTACTTC. Based on the CDR3 plus reference TRBV7-6 and TRBJ2-7, the full variable domain is GAGVSQSPRYKVTKRGQDVALRCDPISGHVSLYWYRQALGQGPEFLTYFNYEAQQDKSGLPNDRFSAERPEGSISTLTIQRTEQRDSAMYRCASSLERWGQTYEQYFGPGTRLTVT.

In this sample, this clone turned up a few times. J is TRBJ2-7 and V is TRBV7-9; the D is unclear. Trimming took off 1 base at V and 6 bases at J, with 16 bases between the two ends. Germline CDR1 and CDR2: SEHNR and FQNEAQ (reference sequence). This CDR3 is built from 15 residues. The CDR3 reads CASSLGQAPFGEQYF. DNA for the CDR3: TGTGCCAGCAGCTTAGGCCAGGCCCCTTTTGGCGAGCAGTACTTC.

In DNA form, the CDR3 reads TGTGCCAGCAGCCCAGAGACGGGGGATCAGCCCCAGCATTTT. It is translated as CASSPETGDQPQHF. The chain links TRBV7-9 to TRBJ1-5; a possible D gene is TRBD1 (5 bases). Trimming removed 5 bases at V and 5 bases at J, with 13 bases between. Looked up from germline, CDR1 is SEHNR and CDR2 is FQNEAQ (reference sequence). This CDR3 has 14 residues. Full variable domain (missing parts from reference TRBV7-9 and TRBJ1-5): DTGVSQNPRHKITKRGQNVTFRCDPISEHNRLYWYRQTLGQGPEFLTYFQNEAQLEKSRLLSDRFSAERPKGSFSTLEIQRTEQGDSAMYLCASSPETGDQPQHFGDGTRLSIL.

A few counts support this clone. This rearrangement joins TRBV2 to TRBJ1-2, with 7 positions matching TRBD1. This CDR3 is built from 13 residues. J was trimmed by 6 bases and V by 5 bases; bases with no gene match: 6. Germline V CDR1 and CDR2: SNHLY, FYNNEI. In DNA, the CDR3 is TGTGCCAGCAGTAACACAGGGGTCGATGGCTACACCTTC. Its translation is CASSNTGVDGYTF. Variable domain in full (rest from reference TRBV2 and TRBJ1-2): EPEVTQTPSHQVTQMGQEVILRCVPISNHLYFYWYRQILGQKVEFLVSFYNNEISEKSEIFDDQFSVERPDGSNFTLKIRSTKLEDSAMYFCASSNTGVDGYTFGSGTRLTVV.

The table lists this clone with a few counts. The chain combines TRBV6-6 with TRBJ2-4, with a weak D call TRBD2 (6 bases). CDR1 and CDR2 from the germline V gene are MNHNY and SVGAGI (reference sequence). V lost 6 bases to trimming and J lost 5 bases, with 14 bases between them. There are 14 residues in the CDR3. The CDR3: CASSSGGVQNIQYF. DNA of the CDR3: TGTGCCAGCAGCTCTGGCGGGGTACAAAACATTCAGTACTTC.

This clone has only a few counts. The rearrangement links TRBV5-1 to TRBJ1-1; TRBD1 matches at 7 bases. The V gene end was trimmed by 4 bases and the J gene end by 2 bases; junction bases not matched to a gene: 8. The CDR3 is 15 amino acids. CDR1 SGHRS and CDR2 YFSETQ come from the germline V gene. This CDR3 is CASSLDRVVNTEAFF. DNA of the CDR3: TGCGCCAGCAGCCTTGACAGGGTGGTCAACACTGAAGCTTTCTTT. Drawing the rest from reference TRBV5-1 and TRBJ1-1, the complete variable domain is KAGVTQTPRYLIKTRGQQVTLSCSPISGHRSVSWYQQTPGQGLQFLFEYFSETQRNKGNFPGRFSGRQFSNSRSEMNVSTLELGDSALYLCASSLDRVVNTEAFFGQGTRLTVV.

V usage is TRBV7-9 and J usage is TRBJ2-2, with 7 nucleotides matching TRBD2. The CDR3 is made up of 15 amino acids. V was pared by 6 bases and J by 4 bases, with 8 bases of the junction left unmatched. CDR1 SEHNR and CDR2 FQNEAQ come from the germline V gene (reference sequence). CDR3 nucleotides: TGTGCCAGCAGTCGCAGCGGGGTCGTCACCGGGGAGCTGTTTTTT. It encodes CASSRSGVVTGELFF.

The gene calls are TRBV12-5 and TRBJ2-5; no clear D. The CDR3 is 19 amino acids. The germline V and J ends were trimmed by 3 bases and 5 bases, with 28 bases remaining between them. CDR1 LGHNT and CDR2 FRNRAP come from the germline V gene. The CDR3, as DNA: TGTGCTAGTGGTTTTGAACGGCAAAGGCGAGGTCCGATTATGGAGACCCAGTACTTC. This translates into CASGFERQRRGPIMETQYF.

This clone has just a few counts. The J gene is TRBJ2-5, the V gene TRBV25-1; D is unclear. The length of the CDR3 is 13 residues. Germline V CDR1 and CDR2: MGHDK, SYGVNS. V lost 4 bases and J lost 11, with 17 bases in between. DNA for the CDR3: TGTGCCAGCAGTGCCCCCACGGCCGTGGAGCAGTACTTC. Amino acid sequence: CASSAPTAVEQYF. Looking up the rest from reference TRBV25-1 and TRBJ2-5 gives the full variable domain: EADIYQTPRYLVIGTGKKITLECSQTMGHDKMYWYQQDPGMELHLIHYSYGVNSTEKGDLSSESTVSRIRTEHFPLTLESARPSHTSQYLCASSAPTAVEQYFGPGTRLLVL.

This chain links TRBV7-9 with TRBJ2-3; weak D call: TRBD2 (6 bases). Per the germline V gene, CDR1 is SEHNR and CDR2 is FQNEAQ (reference sequence). The CDR3 sequence is 14 residues long. V lost 2 bases to trimming and J lost 3 bases, with 9 bases between them. The CDR3 sequence: CASSLQTRTDTQYF. The CDR3 DNA follows: TGTGCCAGCAGCTTACAGACTAGGACAGATACGCAGTATTTT.

This clone has only a few counts. The chain uses TRBV29-1 and TRBJ1-2; 11 bases match TRBD1. With V trimmed by 6 bases and J by 11 bases, 8 bases remained unmatched. Germline loops: CDR1 SQVTM, CDR2 ANQGSEA. The length of the CDR3 is 12 residues. The CDR3 bases are TGCAGCGTCTCGCATGGACAGGGGGCATACACCTTC. This encodes CSVSHGQGAYTF.

The V gene is TRBV11-2, the J gene TRBJ2-3; a weak D match, TRBD1 (6 bases). The germline V gene has CDR1 SGHAT and CDR2 FQNNGV. CDR3 length: 15 residues. V was shortened by 2 bases and J by 1 base, with 10 bases between the two germline ends. The CDR3 nucleotides are TGTGCCAGCAGCTTACTAGGACAGCGCACAGATACGCAGTATTTT. This translates into CASSLLGQRTDTQYF.

J is TRBJ2-2 and V is TRBV7-2, with D possibly being TRBD2 (6 bases). There are 15 residues in the CDR3. Trimming removed 5 bases at V and 1 base at J, with 11 bases between. Germline CDR1 SGHTA, CDR2 FQGNSA. The CDR3 bases are TGTGCCAGCAGCGCCCGGGACTTGAACACCGGGGAGCTGTTTTTT. Residues: CASSARDLNTGELFF.

This clone was observed a few times. The chain employs TRBV7-9 and TRBJ1-2; no reliable D call. The V gene's germline CDR1 is SEHNR and CDR2 FQNEAQ (reference sequence). Trimming took off 5 bases at V and 1 base at J, with 11 bases between the two ends. The CDR3 extends over 14 amino acids. In DNA form, the CDR3 reads TGTGCCAGCAGCCCCCGGGAGCTTAACTATGGCTACACCTTC. Amino acid sequence: CASSPRELNYGYTF.

A few counts support this clone. This chain connects TRBV7-2 to TRBJ2-7, with 7 bases matching TRBD2. V dropped 1 base and J dropped 7; count of bases not matched to a gene: 7. CDR1 and CDR2 (germline): SGHTA, FQGNSA. The CDR3 totals 14 residues. CDR3 residues: CASSLVGEGVEQYF. As DNA, the CDR3 is TGTGCCAGCAGCTTAGTGGGGGAGGGTGTGGAGCAGTACTTC.

The chain carries TRBV7-8 and TRBJ1-1; TRBD1 is a possible D gene (6 bases). Trimming shortened V by 0 bases and J by 10 bases, and 18 bases separated the two germline ends. Germline CDR1 SGHVS, CDR2 FQNEAQ. The CDR3 has 15 residues. The CDR3 region is CASSLAYGGAGGAFF. CDR3 nucleotides: TGTGCCAGCAGCTTAGCGTACGGGGGGGCTGGGGGAGCTTTCTTT.

The chain combines TRBV29-1 with TRBJ2-2; tentative D call: TRBD2 (6 bases). The germline gives CDR1 SQVTM, CDR2 ANQGSEA. There are 14 residues in the CDR3. Trimming cost V 7 bases and J 5 bases, with 17 bases left between them. CDR3 region: CSASAGSSTGELFF. DNA for the CDR3: TGCAGCGCGTCTGCGGGGAGCTCGACCGGGGAGCTGTTTTTT.

V gene TRBV6-6 combines with J gene TRBJ1-3; TRBD1 aligns across 8 bases. With 7 bases clipped from V and 4 bases from J, the junction kept 9 bases outside the gene matches. CDR3 length: 15 amino acids. CDR1 is MNHNY and CDR2 is SVGAGI in the germline V gene (reference sequence). CDR3 sequence: CASTPLGTGGNTIYF. The CDR3 region has the DNA TGTGCCAGCACCCCCCTAGGGACAGGCGGAAACACCATATATTTT.

The chain employs TRBV7-2 and TRBJ1-5, with TRBD1 as a possible D gene (5 bases). Germline loops: CDR1 SGHTA, CDR2 FQGNSA. This CDR3 is 18 amino acids long. V was clipped by 0 bases and J by 0 bases, with 15 bases between them. CDR3 protein: CASSLALRDRISNQPQHF. DNA of the CDR3: TGTGCCAGCAGCTTAGCGCTAAGAGACAGAATTAGCAATCAGCCCCAGCATTTT.

This clone was observed a handful of times. The rearrangement joins TRBV29-1 to TRBJ2-5; 13 bases are a match to TRBD2. Germline V lookup: CDR1 SQVTM, CDR2 ANQGSEA. J gave up 9 bases and V 5 bases, and 6 bases lay outside the gene matches. The CDR3 is 13 residues long. Here the CDR3 reads CSVSGLAGVAQYF. The CDR3 nucleotides read TGCAGCGTTTCTGGACTAGCGGGGGTGGCCCAGTACTTC.

This clone has more than one count but fewer than ten. The genes are TRBV21-1 and TRBJ2-2; the tabulated D call, TRBD2, remains unverified against the DNA. TRBV21-1 is a listed pseudogene. The CDR3 consists of 17 residues. This chain's CDR3 is CASSNIGGLQNTGELFF. Written as DNA, the CDR3 is TGTGCCAGCAGCAATATCGGGGGACTACAGAACACCGGGGAGCTGTTTTTT.

The genes are TRBV10-3 and TRBJ1-2, with a weak D call TRBD1 (5 bases). From germline, CDR1 is ENHRY and CDR2 SYGVKD. V was trimmed by 0 bases and J by 7 bases, leaving 18 bases between them. The CDR3 covers 16 residues. The CDR3: CAISESGPQGISGYTF. CDR3 sequence (DNA): TGTGCCATCAGTGAGTCGGGCCCTCAGGGAATAAGTGGCTACACCTTC.

This clone was recorded a few times. The chain recombines TRBV7-9 with TRBJ1-5; 9 positions agree with TRBD1. From germline, CDR1 is SEHNR and CDR2 FQNEAQ (reference sequence). With 5 bases clipped from V and 2 bases from J, the junction kept 10 bases outside the gene matches. CDR3 length: 17 amino acids. CDR3 DNA sequence: TGTGCCAGCAGCCCCTGGACAGGGGATAAGCGCAATCAGCCCCAGCATTTT. Translating it yields CASSPWTGDKRNQPQHF.

The chain carries TRBV7-9 and TRBJ2-3; D is ambiguous. Trimming shortened V by 3 bases and J by 1 base, and 8 bases separated the two germline ends. The CDR3 consists of 14 residues. Germline values: CDR1 SEHNR, CDR2 FQNEAQ (reference sequence). CDR3 bases: TGTGCCAGCAGCTTTTGGTCAGGCACAGATACGCAGTATTTT. Residues: CASSFWSGTDTQYF.

In this sample, this clone turned up a few times. The rearrangement joins TRBV9 to TRBJ2-2; no reliable D call. Germline CDR1 is SGDLS and CDR2 is YYNGEE. Trimming took 1 base from V and 0 from J, leaving 7 bases between them. The CDR3 consists of 15 residues. CDR3 in DNA: TGTGCCAGCAGCGTATCTGACACGAACACCGGGGAGCTGTTTTTT. Its translation: CASSVSDTNTGELFF.

J is TRBJ2-3 and V is TRBV7-9; D possibly corresponds to TRBD2 (5 bases). There are 14 residues in the CDR3. In germline, CDR1 is SEHNR, CDR2 FQNEAQ (reference sequence). The germline V and J ends were trimmed by 1 base and 2 bases, with 7 bases remaining between them. CDR3 sequence (DNA): TGTGCCAGCAGCTTAGAAGGACTCACAGATACGCAGTATTTT. It encodes CASSLEGLTDTQYF.

J is TRBJ1-6 and V is TRBV7-2; TRBD1 aligns across 7 bases. The V gene's germline CDR1 is SGHTA and CDR2 FQGNSA. The V segment lost 4 bases and the J segment 10 bases; nucleotides outside the gene matches: 10. There are 15 residues in the CDR3. CDR3 nucleotides: TGTGCCAGCAGCTGGTTGACAGGGCGGCTCTCACCCCTCCACTTT. Translation gives CASSWLTGRLSPLHF.